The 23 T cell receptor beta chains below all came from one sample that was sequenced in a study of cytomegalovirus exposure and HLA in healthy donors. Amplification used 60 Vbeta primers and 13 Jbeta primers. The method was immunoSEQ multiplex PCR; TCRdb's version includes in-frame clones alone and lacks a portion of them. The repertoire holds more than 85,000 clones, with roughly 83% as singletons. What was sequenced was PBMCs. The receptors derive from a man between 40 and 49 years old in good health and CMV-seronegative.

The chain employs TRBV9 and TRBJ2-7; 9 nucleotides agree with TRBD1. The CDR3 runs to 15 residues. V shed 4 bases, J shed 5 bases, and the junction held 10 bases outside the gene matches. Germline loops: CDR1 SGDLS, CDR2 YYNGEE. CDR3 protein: CASSLSPGQGDEQYF. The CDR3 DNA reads TGTGCCAGCAGCCTCAGCCCGGGACAGGGCGACGAGCAGTACTTC.

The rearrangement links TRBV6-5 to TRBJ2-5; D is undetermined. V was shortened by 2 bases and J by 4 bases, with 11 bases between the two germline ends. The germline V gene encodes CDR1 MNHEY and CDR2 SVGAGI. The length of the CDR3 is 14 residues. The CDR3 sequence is CASSYQSKPETQYF. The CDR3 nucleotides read TGTGCCAGCAGTTACCAATCAAAGCCAGAGACCCAGTACTTC.

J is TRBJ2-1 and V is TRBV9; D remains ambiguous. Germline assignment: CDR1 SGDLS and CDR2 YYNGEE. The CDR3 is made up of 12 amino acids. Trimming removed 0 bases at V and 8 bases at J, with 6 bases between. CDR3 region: CASSVVSDEQFF. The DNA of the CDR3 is TGTGCCAGCAGCGTAGTCTCCGATGAGCAGTTCTTC.

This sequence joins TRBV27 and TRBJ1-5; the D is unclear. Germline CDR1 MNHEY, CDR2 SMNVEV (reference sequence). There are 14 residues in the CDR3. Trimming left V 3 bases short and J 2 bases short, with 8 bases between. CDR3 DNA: TGTGCCAGCAGTTTGGCGGTTGGCAATCAGCCCCAGCATTTT. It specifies CASSLAVGNQPQHF.

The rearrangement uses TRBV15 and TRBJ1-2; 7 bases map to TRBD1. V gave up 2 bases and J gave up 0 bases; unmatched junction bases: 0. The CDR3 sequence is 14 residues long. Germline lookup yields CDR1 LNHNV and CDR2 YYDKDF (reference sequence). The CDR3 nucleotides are TGTGCCACCAGCAGAACAGGGGCTAACTATGGCTACACCTTC. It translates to CATSRTGANYGYTF.

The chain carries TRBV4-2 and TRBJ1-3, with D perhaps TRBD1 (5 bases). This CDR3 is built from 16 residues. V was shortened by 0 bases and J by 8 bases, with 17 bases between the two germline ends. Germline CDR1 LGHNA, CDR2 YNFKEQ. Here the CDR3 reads CASSQDNRDSPDTIYF. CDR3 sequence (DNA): TGTGCCAGCAGCCAAGATAATAGGGACTCACCGGACACCATATATTTT.

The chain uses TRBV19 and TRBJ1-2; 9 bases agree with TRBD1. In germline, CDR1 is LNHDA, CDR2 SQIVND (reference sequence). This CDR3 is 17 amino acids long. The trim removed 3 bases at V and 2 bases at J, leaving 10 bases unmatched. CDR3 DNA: TGTGCCAGTAGTATTCGGGTAGGGACAGGGATGAACTATGGCTACACCTTC. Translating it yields CASSIRVGTGMNYGYTF.

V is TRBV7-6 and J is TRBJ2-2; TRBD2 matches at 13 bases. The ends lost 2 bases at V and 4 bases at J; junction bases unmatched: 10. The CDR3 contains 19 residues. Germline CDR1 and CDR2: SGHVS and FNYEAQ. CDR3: CASSLTQLAGGQITGELFF. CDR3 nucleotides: TGTGCCAGCAGCTTAACCCAACTAGCGGGGGGGCAAATCACCGGGGAGCTGTTTTTT.

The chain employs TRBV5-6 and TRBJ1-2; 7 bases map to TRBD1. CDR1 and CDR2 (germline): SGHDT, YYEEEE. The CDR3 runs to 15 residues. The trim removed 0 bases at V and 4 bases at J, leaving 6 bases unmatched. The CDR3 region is CASSLDPGQSYGYTF. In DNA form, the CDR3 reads TGTGCCAGCAGCTTGGACCCGGGACAGAGCTATGGCTACACCTTC.

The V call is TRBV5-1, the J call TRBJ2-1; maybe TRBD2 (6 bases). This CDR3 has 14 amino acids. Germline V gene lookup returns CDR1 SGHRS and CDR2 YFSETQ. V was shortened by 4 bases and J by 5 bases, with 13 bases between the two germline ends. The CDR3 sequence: CASSRSGGDNEQFF. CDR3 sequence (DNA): TGCGCCAGCAGCCGTTCGGGCGGGGACAATGAGCAGTTCTTC.

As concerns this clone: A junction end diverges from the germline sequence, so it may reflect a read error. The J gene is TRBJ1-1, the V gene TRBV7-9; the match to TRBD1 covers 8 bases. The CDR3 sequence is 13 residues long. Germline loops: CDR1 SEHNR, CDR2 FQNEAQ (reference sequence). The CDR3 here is CSSSSEGTGGAFF. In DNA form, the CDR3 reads TGTTCCAGCAGCTCGGAAGGGACAGGTGGGGCTTTCTTT.

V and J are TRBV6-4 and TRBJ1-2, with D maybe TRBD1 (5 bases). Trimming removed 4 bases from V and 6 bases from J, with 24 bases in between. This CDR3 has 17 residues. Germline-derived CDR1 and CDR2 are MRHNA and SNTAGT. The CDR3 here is CASSVNPGGGGFDGYTF. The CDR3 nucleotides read TGTGCCAGCAGTGTAAACCCTGGGGGAGGAGGGTTTGATGGCTACACCTTC.

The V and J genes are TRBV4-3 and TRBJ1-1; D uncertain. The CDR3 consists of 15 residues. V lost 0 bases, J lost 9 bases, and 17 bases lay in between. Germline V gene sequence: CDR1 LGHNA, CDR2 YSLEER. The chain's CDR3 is CASSQDLWRSMKAFF. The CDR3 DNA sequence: TGCGCCAGCAGCCAAGATCTTTGGCGGTCCATGAAAGCTTTCTTT.

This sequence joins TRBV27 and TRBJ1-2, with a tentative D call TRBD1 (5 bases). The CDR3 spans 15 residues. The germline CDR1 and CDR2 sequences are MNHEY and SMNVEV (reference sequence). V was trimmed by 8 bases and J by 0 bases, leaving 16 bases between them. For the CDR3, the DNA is TGTGCCAGCGGGGCCAGGGCCAGTGCTAACTATGGCTACACCTTC. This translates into CASGARASANYGYTF.

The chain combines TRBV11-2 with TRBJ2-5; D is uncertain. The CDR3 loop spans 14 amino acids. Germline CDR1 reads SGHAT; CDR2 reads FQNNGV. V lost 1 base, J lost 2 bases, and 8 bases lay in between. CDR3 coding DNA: TGTGCCAGCAGCTTAGCGACTGTTCAAGAGACCCAGTACTTC. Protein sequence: CASSLATVQETQYF.

CDR3: CASSLRTVATNEKLFF. The DNA for the CDR3 is TGCGCCAGCAGCCTCAGGACAGTTGCAACTAATGAAAAACTGTTTTTT. The chain uses TRBV5-1 and TRBJ1-4; D perhaps matches TRBD1 (6 bases). The CDR3 covers 16 residues. The germline V gene encodes CDR1 SGHRS and CDR2 YFSETQ. V was shortened by 4 bases and J by 0 bases, with 13 bases between the two germline ends. The full variable domain, in which reference TRBV5-1 and TRBJ1-4 provide the parts outside the CDR3, is KAGVTQTPRYLIKTRGQQVTLSCSPISGHRSVSWYQQTPGQGLQFLFEYFSETQRNKGNFPGRFSGRQFSNSRSEMNVSTLELGDSALYLCASSLRTVATNEKLFFGSGTQLSVL.

The CDR3 coding sequence is TGTGCCAGCAGTTTACAAAAGAACACTGAAGCTTTCTTT. Translated, it gives CASSLQKNTEAFF. This chain links TRBV27 with TRBJ1-1; D unclear. This CDR3 is built from 13 residues. CDR1 MNHEY and CDR2 SMNVEV come from the germline V gene (reference sequence). V was clipped by 2 bases and J by 1 base, with 5 bases between them.

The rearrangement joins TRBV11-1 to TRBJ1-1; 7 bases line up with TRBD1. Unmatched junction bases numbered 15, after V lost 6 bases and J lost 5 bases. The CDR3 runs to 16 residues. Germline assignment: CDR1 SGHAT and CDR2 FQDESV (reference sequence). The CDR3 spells CASRPGGTVGSTEAFF. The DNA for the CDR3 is TGTGCCAGCAGACCTGGGGGGACAGTAGGATCTACTGAAGCTTTCTTT.

CDR3 DNA: TGTGCCAGTGGGACTTTCACGCGGGGGTATGGCTACACCTTC. It translates to CASGTFTRGYGYTF. The chain is built from TRBV19 and TRBJ1-2; D is possibly TRBD1 (5 bases). This CDR3 has 14 residues. V was cut by 8 bases and J by 5 bases, with 18 bases left in between. CDR1 is LNHDA, CDR2 SQIVND, per germline (reference sequence).

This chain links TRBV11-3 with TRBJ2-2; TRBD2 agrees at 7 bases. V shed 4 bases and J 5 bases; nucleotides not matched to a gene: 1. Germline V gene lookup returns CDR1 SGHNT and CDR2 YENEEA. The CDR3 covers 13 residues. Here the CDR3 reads CASSYGGTGELFF. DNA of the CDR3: TGTGCCAGCAGCTACGGGGGGACCGGGGAGCTGTTTTTT. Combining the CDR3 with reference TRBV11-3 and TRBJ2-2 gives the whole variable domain EAGVVQSPRYKIIEKKQPVAFWCNPISGHNTLYWYLQNLGQGPELLIRYENEEAVDDSQLPKDRFSAERLKGVDSTLKIQPAELGDSAVYLCASSYGGTGELFFGEGSRLTVL.

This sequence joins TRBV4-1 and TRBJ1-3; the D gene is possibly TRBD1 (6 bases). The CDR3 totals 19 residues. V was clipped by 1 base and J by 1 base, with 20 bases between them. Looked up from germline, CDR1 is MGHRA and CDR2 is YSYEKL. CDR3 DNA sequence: TGCGCCAGCAGCCAAGGCCGGACAGCATACGAACTATCTGGAAACACCATATATTTT. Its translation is CASSQGRTAYELSGNTIYF.

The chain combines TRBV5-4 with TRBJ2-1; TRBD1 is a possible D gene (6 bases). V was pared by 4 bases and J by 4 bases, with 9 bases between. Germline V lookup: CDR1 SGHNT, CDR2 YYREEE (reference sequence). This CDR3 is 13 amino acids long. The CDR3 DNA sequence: TGTGCCAGCAGCACGGACAGTTACAATGAGCAGTTCTTC. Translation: CASSTDSYNEQFF.

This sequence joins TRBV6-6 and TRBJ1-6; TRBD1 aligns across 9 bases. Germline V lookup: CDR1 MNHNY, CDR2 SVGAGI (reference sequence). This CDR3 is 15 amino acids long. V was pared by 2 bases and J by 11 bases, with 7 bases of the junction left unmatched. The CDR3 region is CASSYGGTGSTPLHF. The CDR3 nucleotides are TGTGCCAGCAGTTACGGCGGGACAGGGTCGACACCCCTCCACTTT.